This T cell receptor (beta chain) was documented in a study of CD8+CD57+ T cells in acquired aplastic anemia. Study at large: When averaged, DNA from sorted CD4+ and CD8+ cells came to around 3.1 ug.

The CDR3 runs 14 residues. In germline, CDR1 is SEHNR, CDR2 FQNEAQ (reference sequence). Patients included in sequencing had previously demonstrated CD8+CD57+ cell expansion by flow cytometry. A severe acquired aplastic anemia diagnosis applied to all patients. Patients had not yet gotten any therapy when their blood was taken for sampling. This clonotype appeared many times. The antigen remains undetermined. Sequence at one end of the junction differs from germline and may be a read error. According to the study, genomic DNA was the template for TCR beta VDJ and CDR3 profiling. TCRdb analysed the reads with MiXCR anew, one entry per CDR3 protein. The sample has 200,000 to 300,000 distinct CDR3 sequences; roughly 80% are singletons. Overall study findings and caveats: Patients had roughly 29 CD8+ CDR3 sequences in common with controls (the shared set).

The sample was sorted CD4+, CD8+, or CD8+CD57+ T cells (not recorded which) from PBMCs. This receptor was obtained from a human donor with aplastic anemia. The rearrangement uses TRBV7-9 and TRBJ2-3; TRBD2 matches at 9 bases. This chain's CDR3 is CASSFERSGGTDEF. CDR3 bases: TGTGCCAGCAGCTTTGAAAGAAGCGGGGGGACCGATGAGTTT.